The rows below give T cell receptor beta chains drawn from one sample of a study of T cell responses to AZD1222 COVID-19 vaccine. Profiled with immunoSEQ multiplex PCR; TCRdb holds only in-frame clones, not every one. The sample gives around 190,000 clones, approximately 94% of which show up once; about 1.5% is in the top ten. Sequenced here: peripheral blood, sampled 28 days after the second AZD1222 dose. The source of these receptors is an adult who received the AZD1222 COVID-19 vaccine. The conserved cysteine and the conserved F or W are not part of the CDR3 here.

v_call	j_call	cdr3_aa
TRBV11-2	TRBJ2-1	ASSGDVQQF
TRBV9	TRBJ1-5	ASSRGADSSLNQPQH
TRBV30	TRBJ1-2	AWSAGQGGFGYT
TRBV7-7	TRBJ2-7	ASSLASGGSYEQY
TRBV19	TRBJ1-5	ASSTDRATDEYSNQPQH
TRBV9	TRBJ1-1	ASQKAGSGLRTEAF
TRBV19	TRBJ2-3	ASAVGGSTDTQY
TRBV11-2	TRBJ2-2	ASILDRNTGELF
TRBV5-1	TRBJ2-3	ASRLKLAGTDTQY
TRBV7-3	TRBJ1-1	ASSRKAPGQGNTEAF
TRBV19	TRBJ1-6	ASSGQGHNSPLH
TRBV28	TRBJ2-7	ASSLGGFAYEQY
TRBV5-1	TRBJ2-3	ASSLARATDTQY
TRBV27	TRBJ2-3	ASSLWAGLAAKDTQY
TRBV27	TRBJ1-2	ASSLSQTGVGYT